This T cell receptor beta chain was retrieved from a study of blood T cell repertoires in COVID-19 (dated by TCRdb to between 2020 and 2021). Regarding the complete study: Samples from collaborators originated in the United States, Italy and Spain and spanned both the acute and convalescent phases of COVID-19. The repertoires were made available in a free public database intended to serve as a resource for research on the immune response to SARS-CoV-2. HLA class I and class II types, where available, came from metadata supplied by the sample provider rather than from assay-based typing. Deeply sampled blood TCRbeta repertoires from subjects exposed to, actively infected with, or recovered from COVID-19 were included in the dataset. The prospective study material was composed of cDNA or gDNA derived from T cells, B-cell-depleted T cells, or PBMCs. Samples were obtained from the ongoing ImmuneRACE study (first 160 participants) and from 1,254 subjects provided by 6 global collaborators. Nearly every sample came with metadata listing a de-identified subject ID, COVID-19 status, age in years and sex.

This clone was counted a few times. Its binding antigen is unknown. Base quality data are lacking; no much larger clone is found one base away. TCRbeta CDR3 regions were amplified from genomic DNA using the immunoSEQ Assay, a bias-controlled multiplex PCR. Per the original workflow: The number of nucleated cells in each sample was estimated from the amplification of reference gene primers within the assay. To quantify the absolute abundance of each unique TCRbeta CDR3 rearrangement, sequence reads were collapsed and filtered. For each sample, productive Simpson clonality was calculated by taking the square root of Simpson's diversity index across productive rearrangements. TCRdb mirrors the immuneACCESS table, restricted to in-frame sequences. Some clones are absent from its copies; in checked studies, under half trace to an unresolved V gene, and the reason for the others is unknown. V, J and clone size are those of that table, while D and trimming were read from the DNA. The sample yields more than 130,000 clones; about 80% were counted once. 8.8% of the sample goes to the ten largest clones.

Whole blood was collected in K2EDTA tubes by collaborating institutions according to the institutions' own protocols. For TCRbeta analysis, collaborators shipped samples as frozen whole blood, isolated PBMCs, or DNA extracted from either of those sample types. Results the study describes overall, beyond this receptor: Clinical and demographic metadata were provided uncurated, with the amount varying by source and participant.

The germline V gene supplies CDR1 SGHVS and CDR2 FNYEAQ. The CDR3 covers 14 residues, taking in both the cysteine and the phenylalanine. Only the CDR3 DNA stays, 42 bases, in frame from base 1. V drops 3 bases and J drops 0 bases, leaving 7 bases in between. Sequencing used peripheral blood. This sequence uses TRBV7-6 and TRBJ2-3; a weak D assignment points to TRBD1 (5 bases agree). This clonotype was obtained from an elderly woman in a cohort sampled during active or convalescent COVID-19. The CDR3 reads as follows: CASSLRQSTDTQYF. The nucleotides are TGTGCCAGCAGCTTGAGACAGAGCACAGATACGCAGTATTTT. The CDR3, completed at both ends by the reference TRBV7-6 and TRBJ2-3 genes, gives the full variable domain GAGVSQSPRYKVTKRGQDVALRCDPISGHVSLYWYRQALGQGPEFLTYFNYEAQQDKSGLPNDRFSAERPEGSISTLTIQRTEQRDSAMYRCASSLRQSTDTQYFGPGTRLTVL.